The present TCR beta chain was sequenced within a study of response to subunit inactivated influenza vaccine. TCRdb re-called the RT-PCR reads through MiXCR, storing one row per CDR3 protein. The table records more than 550,000 distinct CDR3 sequences, approximately 10% of them present only once. V dropped 2 bases and J dropped 9 bases, with 18 bases sitting between them. Germline loops: CDR1 MDHEN, CDR2 SYDVKM. CDR3 size: 15 residues. A further study also used this sample, focusing on T cells expressing NK-cell markers. This second study says: With UMIs, 5'RACE template switching was used to make TCR beta cDNA. The TCR beta repertoires were obtained from sorted CD3+CD56+NKG2C+, CD3+CD56+NKG2C- and CD3+CD56-NKG2C+ T cells. For several experiments, T cell sorting was restricted to the alpha-beta TCR population by means of an anti-gamma-delta TCR antibody. Of CD8+ T cells, 1.0-7.0% belonged to dominant NKG2C+ clonotypes in five or six donors.

This chain joins TRBV28 and TRBJ2-3; D may be TRBD2 (6 bases). The input for sequencing was PBMCs from blood, taken on the day of vaccination. The clonotype comes from a man aged 45 to 65 who received an inactivated influenza vaccine. CDR3 protein: CASSLPGVTYGTQYF. The CDR3 DNA is TGTGCCAGCAGTTTACCGGGAGTTACTTATGGCACGCAGTATTTT.